This TCR beta chain emerged from a study of EBV T-cell therapy then PD-1 blockade in nasopharyngeal carcinoma. The CDR3 spans 15 residues. The germline CDR1 and CDR2 sequences are LGHDT and YNNKEL (reference sequence). Trimming left V 1 base short and J 7 bases short, with 13 bases between. Profiling relied on immunoSEQ multiplex PCR, and the TCRdb table lists in-frame clones only, not all of them. The sample lists roughly 20,000 clones; approximately 79% were seen once. The time point: 266 days after commencement of treatment, after nivolumab therapy. Treatment: AdE1-LMPpoly-expanded autologous EBV-specific T-cell therapy followed by anti-PD-1 nivolumab. This clone showed up just a few times. Antigen: not known.

The sequence derives from a man in his forties or fifties with nasopharyngeal carcinoma. The source was CD8+ T cells from blood, collected around day 260 from a patient whose treatment included autologous EBV-specific T cells and nivolumab. V gene TRBV3-1 (or the pseudogene TRBV3-2) combines with J gene TRBJ2-2; tentatively, D is TRBD2 (6 bases). CDR3 in DNA: TGTGCCAGCAGCCAAGTGGGGGACTGGGGCGGGGAGCTGTTTTTT. Translation: CASSQVGDWGGELFF.